This T cell receptor (beta chain) was documented in a study of blood T cell repertoires in COVID-19 (dated by TCRdb to 2018 to 2021). About the study as a whole: The collaborator samples originated in the United States, Italy and Spain and spanned the acute and convalescent phases of COVID-19. The material from the prospective study consisted of cDNA or gDNA derived from T cells, B-cell-depleted T cells, or PBMCs. The dataset comprised deeply sampled blood TCRbeta repertoires from subjects exposed to, actively infected with, or recovered from COVID-19. The repertoires were released in a freely available public database intended as a resource for research on the immune response to SARS-CoV-2. The samples were drawn from two sources: the first 160 participants of the ongoing ImmuneRACE study, and 1,000 to 1,500 subjects contributed by 6 global collaborators. Nearly every sample came with metadata listing a de-identified subject ID, COVID-19 status, age in years and sex. Where available, HLA class I and class II types were obtained from metadata supplied by the sample provider rather than from assay-based typing. Study-wide conclusions, independent of this receptor: The amount of clinical and demographic metadata varied by source and participant and was provided uncurated.

From the germline V gene (reference sequence), CDR1 is LNHDA and CDR2 is SQIVND. Unmatched junction bases come to 11, with V trimmed by 8 bases and J by 0 bases. The CDR3 goes from the cysteine to the phenylalanine over 17 residues. The only DNA kept is the CDR3, 51 bases in frame from the first base. As regards this clone: What this receptor recognizes is not known. It has no much larger one-base neighbor in the sample; base qualities were not kept.

TCRbeta CDR3 regions were amplified from genomic DNA by means of the immunoSEQ Assay, a bias-controlled multiplex PCR. The original methods were these. Within the assay, amplification of reference gene primers was used to estimate how many nucleated cells each sample contained. Sequence reads were collapsed and filtered to measure the absolute abundance of every unique TCRbeta CDR3 rearrangement. For each sample, productive Simpson clonality was calculated as the square root of Simpson's diversity index over productive rearrangements. Drawn from immuneACCESS, this table holds only the in-frame rearrangements with V and J called that TCRdb kept. Clones are partly lost; checked studies trace under half to an unresolved V gene and leave the rest unexplained. D and trimming were read from the DNA, whereas the V and J calls and clone size are those reported in that table. The sample has approximately 240,000 clones on record, approximately 86% of them singletons. The biggest ten clones account for more than 6% of the sample.

The collaborating institutions used their own protocols to collect whole blood in K2EDTA tubes. For TCRbeta analysis, collaborators shipped samples as frozen whole blood, isolated PBMCs, or DNA extracted from either of those sample types. This TCR derives from a woman in her fifties or sixties with active or convalescent COVID-19. The V gene is TRBV19 and the J gene is TRBJ1-4, with 8 bases matching TRBD1. Sample: peripheral blood. The CDR3: CASVDRGYTATNEKLFF. The DNA sequence follows: TGTGCCAGTGTCGACAGGGGCTACACTGCAACTAATGAAAAACTGTTTTTT. Supplemented by the reference TRBV19 and TRBJ1-4 proteins around the CDR3, the complete variable domain is DGGITQSPKYLFRKEGQNVTLSCEQNLNHDAMYWYRQDPGQGLRLIYYSQIVNDFQKGDIAEGYSVSREKKESFPLTVTSAQKNPTAFYLCASVDRGYTATNEKLFFGSGTQLSVL.